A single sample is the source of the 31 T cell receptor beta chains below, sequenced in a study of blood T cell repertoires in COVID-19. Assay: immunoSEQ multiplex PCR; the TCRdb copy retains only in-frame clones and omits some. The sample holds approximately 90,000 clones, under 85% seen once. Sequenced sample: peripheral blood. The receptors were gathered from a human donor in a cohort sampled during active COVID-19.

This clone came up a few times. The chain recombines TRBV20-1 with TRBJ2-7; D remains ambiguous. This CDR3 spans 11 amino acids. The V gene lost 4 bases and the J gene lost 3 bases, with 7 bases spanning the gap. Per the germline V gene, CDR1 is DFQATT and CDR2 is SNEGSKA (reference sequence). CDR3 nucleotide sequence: TGCAGTGCTACACAGAGCTACGAGCAGTACTTC. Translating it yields CSATQSYEQYF.

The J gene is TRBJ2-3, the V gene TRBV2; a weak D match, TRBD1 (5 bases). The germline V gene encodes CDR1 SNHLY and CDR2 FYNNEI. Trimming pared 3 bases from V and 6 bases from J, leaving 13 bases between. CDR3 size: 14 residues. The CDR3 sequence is CASSEGPSMDTQYF. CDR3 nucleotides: TGTGCCAGCAGTGAGGGGCCCTCGATGGATACGCAGTATTTT. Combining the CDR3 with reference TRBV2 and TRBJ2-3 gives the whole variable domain EPEVTQTPSHQVTQMGQEVILRCVPISNHLYFYWYRQILGQKVEFLVSFYNNEISEKSEIFDDQFSVERPDGSNFTLKIRSTKLEDSAMYFCASSEGPSMDTQYFGPGTRLTVL.

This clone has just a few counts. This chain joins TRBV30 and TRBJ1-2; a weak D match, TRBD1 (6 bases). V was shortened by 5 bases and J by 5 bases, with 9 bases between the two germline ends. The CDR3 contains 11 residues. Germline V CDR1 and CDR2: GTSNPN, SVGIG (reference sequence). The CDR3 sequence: CAWGQLYGYTF. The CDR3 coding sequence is TGTGCCTGGGGACAGTTATATGGCTACACCTTC.

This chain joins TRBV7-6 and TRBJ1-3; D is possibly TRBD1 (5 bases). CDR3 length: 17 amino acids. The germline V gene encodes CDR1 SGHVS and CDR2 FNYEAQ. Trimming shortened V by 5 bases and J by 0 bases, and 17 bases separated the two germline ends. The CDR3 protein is CASSRGIDESSGNTIYF. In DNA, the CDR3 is TGTGCCAGCAGCCGGGGGATCGATGAGAGCTCTGGAAACACCATATATTTT.

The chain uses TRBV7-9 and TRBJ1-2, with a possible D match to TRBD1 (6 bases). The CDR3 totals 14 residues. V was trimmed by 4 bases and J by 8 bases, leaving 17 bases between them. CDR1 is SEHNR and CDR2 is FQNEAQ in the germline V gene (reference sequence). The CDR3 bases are TGTGCCAGCAGCTCACCAGACAGGTCGGAAGGCTACACCTTC. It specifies CASSSPDRSEGYTF.

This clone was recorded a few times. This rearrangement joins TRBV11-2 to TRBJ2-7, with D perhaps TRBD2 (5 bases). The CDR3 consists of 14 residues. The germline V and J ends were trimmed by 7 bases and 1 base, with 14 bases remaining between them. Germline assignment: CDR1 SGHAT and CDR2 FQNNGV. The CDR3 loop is CASTNNRGSYEQYF. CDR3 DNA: TGTGCCAGCACCAATAACCGGGGTTCCTACGAGCAGTACTTC.

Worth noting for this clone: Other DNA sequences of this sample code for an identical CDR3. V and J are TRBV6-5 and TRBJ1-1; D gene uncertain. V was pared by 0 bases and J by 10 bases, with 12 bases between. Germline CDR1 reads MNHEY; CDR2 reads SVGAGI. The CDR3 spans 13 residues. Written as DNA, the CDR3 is TGTGCCAGCAGTTACTCGATAGAGGGTAGAGCTTTCTTT. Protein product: CASSYSIEGRAFF.

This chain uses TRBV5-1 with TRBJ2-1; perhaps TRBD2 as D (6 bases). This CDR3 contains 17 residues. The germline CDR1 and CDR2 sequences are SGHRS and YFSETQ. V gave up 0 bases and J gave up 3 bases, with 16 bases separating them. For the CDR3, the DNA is TGCGCCAGCAGCTTGGCCAGCCGGACTAACTTCTACAATGAGCAGTTCTTC. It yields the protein CASSLASRTNFYNEQFF. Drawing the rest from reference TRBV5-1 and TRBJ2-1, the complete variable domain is KAGVTQTPRYLIKTRGQQVTLSCSPISGHRSVSWYQQTPGQGLQFLFEYFSETQRNKGNFPGRFSGRQFSNSRSEMNVSTLELGDSALYLCASSLASRTNFYNEQFFGPGTRLTVL.

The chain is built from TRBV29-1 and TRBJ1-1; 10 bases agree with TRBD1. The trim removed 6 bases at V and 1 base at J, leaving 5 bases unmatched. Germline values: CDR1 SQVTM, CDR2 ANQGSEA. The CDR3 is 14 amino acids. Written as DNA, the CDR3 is TGCAGCGTCGGAAGGACAGGGGGGAACACTGAAGCTTTCTTT. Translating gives CSVGRTGGNTEAFF.

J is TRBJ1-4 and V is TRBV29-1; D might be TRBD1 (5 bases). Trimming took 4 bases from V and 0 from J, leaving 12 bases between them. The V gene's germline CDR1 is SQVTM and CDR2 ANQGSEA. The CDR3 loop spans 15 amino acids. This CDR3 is CSVGAGRATNEKLFF. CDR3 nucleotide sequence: TGCAGCGTTGGGGCAGGGAGGGCAACTAATGAAAAACTGTTTTTT.

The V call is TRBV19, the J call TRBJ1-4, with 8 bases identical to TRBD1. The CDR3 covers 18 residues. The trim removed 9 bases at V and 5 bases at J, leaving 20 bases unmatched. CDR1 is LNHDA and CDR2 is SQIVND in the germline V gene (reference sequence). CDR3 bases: TGTGCCAGCCGGGGCAGGGGGCGCGCAACTTTTCCCAATGAAAAACTGTTTTTT. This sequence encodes CASRGRGRATFPNEKLFF.

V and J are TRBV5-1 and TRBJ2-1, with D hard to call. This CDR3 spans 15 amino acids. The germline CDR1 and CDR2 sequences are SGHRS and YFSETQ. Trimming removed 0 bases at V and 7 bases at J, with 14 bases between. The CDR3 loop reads CASSLDASNINEQFF. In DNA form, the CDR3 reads TGCGCCAGCAGCTTGGATGCTTCCAACATAAATGAGCAGTTCTTC.

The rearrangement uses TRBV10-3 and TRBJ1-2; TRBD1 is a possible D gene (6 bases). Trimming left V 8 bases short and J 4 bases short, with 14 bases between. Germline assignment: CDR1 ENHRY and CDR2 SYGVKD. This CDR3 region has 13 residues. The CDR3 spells CAIGTSGGYGYTF. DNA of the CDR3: TGTGCCATCGGGACATCGGGAGGCTATGGCTACACCTTC.

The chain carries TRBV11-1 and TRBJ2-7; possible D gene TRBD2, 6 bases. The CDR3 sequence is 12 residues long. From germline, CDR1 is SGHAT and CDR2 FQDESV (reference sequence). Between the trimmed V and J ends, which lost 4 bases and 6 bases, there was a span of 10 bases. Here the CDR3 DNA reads TGTGCCAGCAGCTCAAGGGGAGGCGAGCAGTACTTC. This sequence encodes CASSSRGGEQYF.

The chain's CDR3 is CASSWAGGSFPGELFF. In DNA, the CDR3 is TGTGCCAGCAGCTGGGCGGGAGGGTCTTTTCCCGGGGAGCTGTTTTTT. The V gene is TRBV7-6, the J gene TRBJ2-2; TRBD2 aligns across 9 bases. CDR3 length: 16 amino acids. Germline V gene data show CDR1 as SGHVS and CDR2 as FNYEAQ. After removal of 4 bases from V and 6 bases from J, the junction contained 9 bases not matched to a gene.

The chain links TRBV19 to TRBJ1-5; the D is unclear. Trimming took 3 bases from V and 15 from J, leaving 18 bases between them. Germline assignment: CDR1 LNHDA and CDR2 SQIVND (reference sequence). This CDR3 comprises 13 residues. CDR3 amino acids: CASSMAGPTTRHF. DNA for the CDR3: TGTGCCAGTAGTATGGCAGGCCCAACCACCCGGCATTTT.

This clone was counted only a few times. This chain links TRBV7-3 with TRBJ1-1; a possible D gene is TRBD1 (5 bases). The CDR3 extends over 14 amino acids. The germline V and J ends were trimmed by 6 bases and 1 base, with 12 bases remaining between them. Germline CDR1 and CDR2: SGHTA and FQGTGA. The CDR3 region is CASSPSGGNTEAFF. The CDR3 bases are TGTGCCAGCAGTCCTAGCGGGGGGAACACTGAAGCTTTCTTT. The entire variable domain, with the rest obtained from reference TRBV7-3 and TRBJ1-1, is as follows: GAGVSQTPSNKVTEKGKYVELRCDPISGHTALYWYRQSLGQGPEFLIYFQGTGAADDSGLPNDRFFAVRPEGSVSTLKIQRTERGDSAVYLCASSPSGGNTEAFFGQGTRLTVV.

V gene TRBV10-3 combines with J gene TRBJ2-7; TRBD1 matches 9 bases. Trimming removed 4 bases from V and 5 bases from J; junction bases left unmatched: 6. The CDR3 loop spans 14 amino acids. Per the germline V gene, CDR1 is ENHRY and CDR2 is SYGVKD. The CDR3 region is CAISADRGGNEQYF. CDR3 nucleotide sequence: TGTGCCATCAGTGCGGACAGGGGCGGGAACGAGCAGTACTTC.

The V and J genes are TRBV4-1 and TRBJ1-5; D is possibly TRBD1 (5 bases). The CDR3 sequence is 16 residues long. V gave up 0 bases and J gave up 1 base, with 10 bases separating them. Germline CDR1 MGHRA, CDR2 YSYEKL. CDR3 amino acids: CASSQDGGGSNQPQHF. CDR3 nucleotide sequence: TGCGCCAGCAGCCAAGATGGGGGGGGAAGCAATCAGCCCCAGCATTTT.

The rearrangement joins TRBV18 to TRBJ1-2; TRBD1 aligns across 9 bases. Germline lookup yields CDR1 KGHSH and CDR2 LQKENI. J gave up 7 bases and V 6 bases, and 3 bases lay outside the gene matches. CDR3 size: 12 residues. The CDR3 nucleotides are TGTGCCAGCTCGGGACAGGGTGGTGGCTACACCTTC. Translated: CASSGQGGGYTF.

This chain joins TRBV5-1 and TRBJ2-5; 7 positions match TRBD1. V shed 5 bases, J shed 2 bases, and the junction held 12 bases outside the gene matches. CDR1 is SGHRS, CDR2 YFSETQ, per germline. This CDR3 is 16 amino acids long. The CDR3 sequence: CASRYTPQGNQETQYF. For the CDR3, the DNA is TGCGCCAGCAGATACACTCCACAGGGGAATCAAGAGACCCAGTACTTC.

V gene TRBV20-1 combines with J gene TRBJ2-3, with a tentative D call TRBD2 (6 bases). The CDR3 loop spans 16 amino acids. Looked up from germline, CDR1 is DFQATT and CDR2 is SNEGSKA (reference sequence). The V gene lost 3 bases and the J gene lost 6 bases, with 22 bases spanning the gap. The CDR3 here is CSASLDRVSAGDTQYF. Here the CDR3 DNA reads TGCAGTGCTAGTTTGGACCGAGTCTCGGCGGGGGATACGCAGTATTTT.

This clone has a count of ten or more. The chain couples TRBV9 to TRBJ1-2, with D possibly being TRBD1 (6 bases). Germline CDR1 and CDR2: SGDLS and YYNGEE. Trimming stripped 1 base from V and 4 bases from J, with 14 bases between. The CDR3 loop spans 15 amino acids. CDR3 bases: TGTGCCAGCAGCGTAAACCCAGGGGCGAGCTATGGCTACACCTTC. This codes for CASSVNPGASYGYTF.

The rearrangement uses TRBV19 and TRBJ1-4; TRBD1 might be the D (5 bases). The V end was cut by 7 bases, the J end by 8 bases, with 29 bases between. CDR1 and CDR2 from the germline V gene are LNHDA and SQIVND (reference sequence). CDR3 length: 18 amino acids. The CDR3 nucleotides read TGTGCCAGTACCAAAGACCGATACTTTGGGGCGCGGGGGGAAAAACTGTTTTTT. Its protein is CASTKDRYFGARGEKLFF. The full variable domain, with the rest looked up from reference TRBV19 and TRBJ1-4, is DGGITQSPKYLFRKEGQNVTLSCEQNLNHDAMYWYRQDPGQGLRLIYYSQIVNDFQKGDIAEGYSVSREKKESFPLTVTSAQKNPTAFYLCASTKDRYFGARGEKLFFGSGTQLSVL.

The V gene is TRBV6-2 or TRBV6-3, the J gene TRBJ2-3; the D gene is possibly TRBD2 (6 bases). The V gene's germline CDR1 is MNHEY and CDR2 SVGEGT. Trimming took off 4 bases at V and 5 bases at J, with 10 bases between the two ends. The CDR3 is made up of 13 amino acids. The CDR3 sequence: CASSSGGVDTQYF. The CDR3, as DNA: TGTGCCAGCAGTTCTGGCGGGGTAGATACGCAGTATTTT.

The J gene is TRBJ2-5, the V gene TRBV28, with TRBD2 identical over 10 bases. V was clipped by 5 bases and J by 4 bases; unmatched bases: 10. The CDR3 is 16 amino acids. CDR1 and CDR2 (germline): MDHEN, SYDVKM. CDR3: CASSPDLAGAGETQYF. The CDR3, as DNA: TGTGCCAGCAGTCCAGACCTAGCGGGAGCGGGAGAGACCCAGTACTTC.

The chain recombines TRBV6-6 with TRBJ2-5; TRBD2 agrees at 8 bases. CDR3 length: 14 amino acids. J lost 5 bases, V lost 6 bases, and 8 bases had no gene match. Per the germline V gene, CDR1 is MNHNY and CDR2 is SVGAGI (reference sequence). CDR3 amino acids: CASSPGLVGETQYF. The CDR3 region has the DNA TGTGCCAGCAGCCCGGGACTAGTCGGTGAGACCCAGTACTTC.

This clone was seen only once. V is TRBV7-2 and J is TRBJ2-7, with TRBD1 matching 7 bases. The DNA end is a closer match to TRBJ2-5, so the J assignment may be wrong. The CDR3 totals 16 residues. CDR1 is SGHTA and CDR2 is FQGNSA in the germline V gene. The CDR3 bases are TGTGCCAGCAGCCCTCCCGACAGGGCCATGGTAGAGACCCAGTACTTC. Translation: CASSPPDRAMVETQYF.

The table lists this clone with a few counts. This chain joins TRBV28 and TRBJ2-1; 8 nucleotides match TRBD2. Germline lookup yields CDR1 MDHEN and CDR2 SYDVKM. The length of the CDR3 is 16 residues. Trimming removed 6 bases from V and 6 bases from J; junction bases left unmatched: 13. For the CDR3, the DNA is TGTGCCAGCAGACTCGCCCGGGGGGGGATGTCCAATGAGCAGTTCTTC. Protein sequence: CASRLARGGMSNEQFF.

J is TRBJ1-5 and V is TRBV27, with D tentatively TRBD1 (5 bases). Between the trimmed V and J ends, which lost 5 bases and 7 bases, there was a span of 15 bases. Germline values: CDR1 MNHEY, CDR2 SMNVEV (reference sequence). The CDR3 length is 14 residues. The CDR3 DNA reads TGTGCCAGCAGTCAGGGTTATAGGGAACAGCCCCAGCATTTT. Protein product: CASSQGYREQPQHF.

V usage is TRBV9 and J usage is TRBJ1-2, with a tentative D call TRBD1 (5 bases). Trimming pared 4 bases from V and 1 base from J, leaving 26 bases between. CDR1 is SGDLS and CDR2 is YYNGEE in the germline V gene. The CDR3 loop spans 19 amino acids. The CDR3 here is CASSSTLGQTNRLNYGYTF. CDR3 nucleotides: TGTGCCAGCAGCTCGACCCTGGGGCAGACAAATCGCCTTAACTATGGCTACACCTTC. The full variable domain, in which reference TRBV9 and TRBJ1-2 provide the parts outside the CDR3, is DSGVTQTPKHLITATGQRVTLRCSPRSGDLSVYWYQQSLDQGLQFLIQYYNGEERAKGNILERFSAQQFPDLHSELNLSSLELGDSALYFCASSSTLGQTNRLNYGYTFGSGTRLTVV.